Presented here are 4 T cell receptor beta chains from one specimen sequenced in a study of T cell repertoires in cytomegalovirus infection. TCRdb fed the reads into MiXCR, producing one record per CDR3 protein. The sample has some 180,000 distinct CDR3 sequences, less than 9.5% seen once; the top ten hold about 4.6%. The sequenced material came from PBMCs. Every receptor here comes from a human donor in good health (CMV status not recorded). Some clones in this sample may be carry-over from other donors' samples.

The V call is TRBV20-1, the J call TRBJ2-1; TRBD1 aligns across 8 bases. This CDR3 region has 12 residues. The germline V gene has CDR1 DFQATT and CDR2 SNEGSKA (reference sequence). With 5 bases clipped from V and 6 bases from J, the junction kept 3 bases outside the gene matches. The CDR3 DNA sequence: TGCAGTGCTCAGACAGGGGCCAATGAGCAGTTCTTC. It yields the protein CSAQTGANEQFF.

This clonotype came up a few times. In nucleotides, the CDR3 is TGCAGTGCTAGGGTTCTAGCGGGAGGGCGACTTGAGCAGTTCTTC. Its translation is CSARVLAGGRLEQFF. V usage is TRBV20-1 and J usage is TRBJ2-1; 12 nucleotides match TRBD2. Germline CDR1 reads DFQATT; CDR2 reads SNEGSKA (reference sequence). Germline trimming cut 3 bases from V and 9 bases from J; bases unmatched to any gene: 9. The CDR3 is 15 residues long.

This clonotype was seen repeatedly, ten times or more. The V gene is TRBV12-3 or TRBV12-4, the J gene TRBJ2-1, with D perhaps assigned TRBD1 or TRBD2 (5 bases each). The CDR3 is 16 residues long. Trimming removed 5 bases from V and 2 bases from J, with 16 bases in between. The CDR3, as DNA: TGTGCCAGCAGTCGACGGGACCAACCAACCTACAATGAGCAGTTCTTC. It translates to CASSRRDQPTYNEQFF.

This clonotype was picked up many times. This sequence joins TRBV5-1 and TRBJ1-1, with TRBD1 as a possible D gene (6 bases). The germline V and J ends were trimmed by 4 bases and 3 bases, with 10 bases remaining between them. This CDR3 has 13 residues. Looked up from germline, CDR1 is SGHRS and CDR2 is YFSETQ. CDR3 residues: CASSAGQDTEAFF. As DNA, the CDR3 is TGCGCCAGCAGCGCGGGACAAGACACTGAAGCTTTCTTT.